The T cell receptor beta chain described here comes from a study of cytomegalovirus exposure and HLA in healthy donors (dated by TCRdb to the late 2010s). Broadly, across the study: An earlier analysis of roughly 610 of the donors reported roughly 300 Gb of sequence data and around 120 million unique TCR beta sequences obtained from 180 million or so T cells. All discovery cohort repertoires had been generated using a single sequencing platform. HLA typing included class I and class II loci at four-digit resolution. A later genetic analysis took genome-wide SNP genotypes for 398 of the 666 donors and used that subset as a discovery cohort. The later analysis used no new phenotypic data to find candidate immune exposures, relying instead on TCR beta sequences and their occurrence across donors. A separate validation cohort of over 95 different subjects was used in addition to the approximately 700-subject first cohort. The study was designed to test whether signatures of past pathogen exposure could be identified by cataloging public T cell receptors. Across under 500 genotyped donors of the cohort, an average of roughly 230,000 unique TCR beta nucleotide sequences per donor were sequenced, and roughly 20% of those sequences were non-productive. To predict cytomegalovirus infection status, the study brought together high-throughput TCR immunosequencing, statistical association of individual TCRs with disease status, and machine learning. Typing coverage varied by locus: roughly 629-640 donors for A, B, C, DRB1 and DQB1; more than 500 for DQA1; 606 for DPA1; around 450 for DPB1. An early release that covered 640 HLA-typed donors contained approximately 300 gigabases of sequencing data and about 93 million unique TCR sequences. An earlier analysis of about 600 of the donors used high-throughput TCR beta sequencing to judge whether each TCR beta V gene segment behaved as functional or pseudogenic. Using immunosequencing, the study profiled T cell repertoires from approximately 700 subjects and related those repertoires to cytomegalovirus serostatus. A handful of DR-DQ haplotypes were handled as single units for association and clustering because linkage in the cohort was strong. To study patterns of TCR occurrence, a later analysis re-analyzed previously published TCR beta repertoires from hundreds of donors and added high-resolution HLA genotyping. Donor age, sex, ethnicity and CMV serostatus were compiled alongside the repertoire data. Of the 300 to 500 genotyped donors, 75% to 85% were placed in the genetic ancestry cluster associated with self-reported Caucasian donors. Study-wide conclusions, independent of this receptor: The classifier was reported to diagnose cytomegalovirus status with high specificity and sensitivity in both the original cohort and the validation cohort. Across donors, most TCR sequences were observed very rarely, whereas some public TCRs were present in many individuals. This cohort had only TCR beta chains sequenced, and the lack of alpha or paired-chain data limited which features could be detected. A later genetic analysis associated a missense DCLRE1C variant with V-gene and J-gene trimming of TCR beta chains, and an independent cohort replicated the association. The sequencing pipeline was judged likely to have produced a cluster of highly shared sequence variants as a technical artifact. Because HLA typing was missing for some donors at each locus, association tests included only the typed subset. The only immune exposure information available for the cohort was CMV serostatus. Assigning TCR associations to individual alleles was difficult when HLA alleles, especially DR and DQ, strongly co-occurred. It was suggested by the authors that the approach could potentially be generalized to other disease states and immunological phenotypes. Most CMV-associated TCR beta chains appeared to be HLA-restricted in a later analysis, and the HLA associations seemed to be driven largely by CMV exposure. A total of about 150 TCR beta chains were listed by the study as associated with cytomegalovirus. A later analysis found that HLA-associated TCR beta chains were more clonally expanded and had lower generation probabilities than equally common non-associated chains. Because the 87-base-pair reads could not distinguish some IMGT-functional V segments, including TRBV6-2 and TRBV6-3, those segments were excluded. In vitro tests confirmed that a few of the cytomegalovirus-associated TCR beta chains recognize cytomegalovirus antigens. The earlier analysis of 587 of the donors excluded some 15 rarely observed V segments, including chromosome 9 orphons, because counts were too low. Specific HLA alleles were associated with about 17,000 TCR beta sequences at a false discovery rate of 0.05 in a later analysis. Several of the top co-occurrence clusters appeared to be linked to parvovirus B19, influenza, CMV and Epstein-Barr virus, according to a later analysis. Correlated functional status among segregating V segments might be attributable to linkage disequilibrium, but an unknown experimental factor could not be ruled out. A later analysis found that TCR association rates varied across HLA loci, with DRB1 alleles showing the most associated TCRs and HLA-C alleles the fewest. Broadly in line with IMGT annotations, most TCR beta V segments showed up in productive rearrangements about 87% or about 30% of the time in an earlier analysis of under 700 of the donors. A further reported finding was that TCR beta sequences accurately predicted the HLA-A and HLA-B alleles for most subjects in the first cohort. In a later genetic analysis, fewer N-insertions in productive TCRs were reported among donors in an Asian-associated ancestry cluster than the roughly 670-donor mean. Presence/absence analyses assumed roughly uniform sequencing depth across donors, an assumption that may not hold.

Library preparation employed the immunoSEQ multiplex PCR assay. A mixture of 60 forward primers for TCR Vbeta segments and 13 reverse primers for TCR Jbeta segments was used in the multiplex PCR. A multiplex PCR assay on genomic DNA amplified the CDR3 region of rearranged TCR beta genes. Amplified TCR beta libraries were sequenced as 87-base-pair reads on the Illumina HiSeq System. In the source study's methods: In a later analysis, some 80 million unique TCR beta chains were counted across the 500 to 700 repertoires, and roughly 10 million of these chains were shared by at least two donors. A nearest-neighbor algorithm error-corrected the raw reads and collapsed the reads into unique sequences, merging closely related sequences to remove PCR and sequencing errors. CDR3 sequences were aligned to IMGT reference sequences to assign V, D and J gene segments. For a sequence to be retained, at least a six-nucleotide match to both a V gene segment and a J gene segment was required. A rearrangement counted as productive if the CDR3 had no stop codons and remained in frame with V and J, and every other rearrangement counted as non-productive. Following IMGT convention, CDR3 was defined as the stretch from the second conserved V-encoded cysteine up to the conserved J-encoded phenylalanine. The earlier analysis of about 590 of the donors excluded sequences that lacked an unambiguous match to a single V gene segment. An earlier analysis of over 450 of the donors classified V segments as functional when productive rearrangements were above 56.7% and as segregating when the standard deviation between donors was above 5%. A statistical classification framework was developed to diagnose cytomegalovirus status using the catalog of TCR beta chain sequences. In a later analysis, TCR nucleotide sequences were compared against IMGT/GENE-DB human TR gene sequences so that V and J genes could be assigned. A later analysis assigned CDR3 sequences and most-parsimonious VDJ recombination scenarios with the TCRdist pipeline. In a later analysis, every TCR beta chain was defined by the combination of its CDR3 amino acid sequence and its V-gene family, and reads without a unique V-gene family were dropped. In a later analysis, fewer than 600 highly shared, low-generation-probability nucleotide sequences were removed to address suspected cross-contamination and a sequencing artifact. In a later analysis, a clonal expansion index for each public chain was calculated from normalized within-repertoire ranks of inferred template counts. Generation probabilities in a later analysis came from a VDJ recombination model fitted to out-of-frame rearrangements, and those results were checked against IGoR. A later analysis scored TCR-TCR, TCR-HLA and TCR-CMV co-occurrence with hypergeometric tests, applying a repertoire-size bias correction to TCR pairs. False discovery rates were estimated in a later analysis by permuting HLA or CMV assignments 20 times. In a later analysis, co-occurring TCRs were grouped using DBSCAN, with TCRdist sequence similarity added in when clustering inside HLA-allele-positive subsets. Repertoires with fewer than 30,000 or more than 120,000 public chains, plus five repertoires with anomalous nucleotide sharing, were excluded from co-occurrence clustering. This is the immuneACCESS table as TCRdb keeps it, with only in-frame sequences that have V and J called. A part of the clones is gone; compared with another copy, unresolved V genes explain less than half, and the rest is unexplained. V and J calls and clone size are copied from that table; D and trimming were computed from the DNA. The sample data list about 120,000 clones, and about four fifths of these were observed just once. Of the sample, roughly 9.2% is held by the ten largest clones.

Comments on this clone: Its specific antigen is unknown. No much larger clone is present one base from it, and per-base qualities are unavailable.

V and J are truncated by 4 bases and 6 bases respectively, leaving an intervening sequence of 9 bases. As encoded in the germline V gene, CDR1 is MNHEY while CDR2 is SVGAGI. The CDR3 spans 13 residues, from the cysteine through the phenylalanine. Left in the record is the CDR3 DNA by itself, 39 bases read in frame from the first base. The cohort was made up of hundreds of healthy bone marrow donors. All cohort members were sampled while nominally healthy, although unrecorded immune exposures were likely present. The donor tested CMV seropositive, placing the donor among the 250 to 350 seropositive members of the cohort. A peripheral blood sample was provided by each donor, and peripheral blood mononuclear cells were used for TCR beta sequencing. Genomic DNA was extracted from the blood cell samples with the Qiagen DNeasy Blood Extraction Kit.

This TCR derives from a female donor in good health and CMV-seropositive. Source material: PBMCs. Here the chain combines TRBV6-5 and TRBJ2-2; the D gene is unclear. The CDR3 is CASSSTPAGELFF. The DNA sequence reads TGTGCCAGCAGTTCAACTCCTGCCGGGGAGCTGTTTTTT.